This T cell receptor (beta chain) was identified during a study of blood T cell repertoires in COVID-19. Germline-derived CDR1 and CDR2 are MNHEY and SMNVEV (reference sequence). Germline trimming cut 5 bases from V and 3 bases from J; bases unmatched to any gene: 16. The CDR3 runs to 17 residues. The authors' processing: Reference gene primer amplification gave nucleated cell count estimates. Generated by immunoSEQ multiplex PCR, the TCRdb table keeps only in-frame clones and is missing some. For V, J and clone size, that table is used; D and trimming come from the DNA. The table lists 240,000 or so clones, 82% of them singletons.

This receptor was obtained from a woman aged 60-70 years with active or convalescent COVID-19. The chain links TRBV27 to TRBJ2-7; TRBD1 matches 7 bases. The sequenced material came from peripheral blood. Here the CDR3 DNA reads TGTGCCAGCAGTAACCGGGACAGATCCTTGAACGTCTACGAGCAGTACTTC. It encodes CASSNRDRSLNVYEQYF.